Each of the 8 T cell receptor beta chains below was sequenced from the same sample in a study of T cell responses to AZD1222 COVID-19 vaccine. TCRdb's table, derived via immunoSEQ multiplex PCR, lists solely in-frame clones and lacks some. The sample shows more than 95,000 clones, over 75% of them seen only once. This specimen consisted of peripheral blood, obtained on day 0 of MenACWY control vaccination. These receptors were collected from an adult in good health.

The chain uses TRBV10-3 and TRBJ1-1; D perhaps matches TRBD1 (6 bases). The CDR3 is made up of 14 amino acids. V was cut by 5 bases and J by 1 base, with 11 bases left in between. Germline-derived CDR1 and CDR2 are ENHRY and SYGVKD. The CDR3: CAISSTGSNTEAFF. The CDR3 nucleotides read TGTGCCATCAGTTCGACAGGATCGAACACTGAAGCTTTCTTT.

This clone was observed a handful of times. The gene calls are TRBV7-2 and TRBJ2-5; tentatively, D is TRBD1 (6 bases). The CDR3 runs 14 residues. Germline lookup yields CDR1 SGHTA and CDR2 FQGNSA. Between the trimmed V and J ends, which lost 5 bases and 9 bases, there was a span of 19 bases. CDR3: CASSPRYRDRAQYF. Here the CDR3 DNA reads TGTGCCAGCAGCCCCCGTTACAGGGATAGGGCCCAGTACTTC.

The chain has TRBV16 and TRBJ1-5, with unresolved D. The CDR3 runs to 17 residues. The V end lost 1 base, the J end lost 7 bases, and 20 bases lay between the germline ends. The germline V gene encodes CDR1 KGHSY and CDR2 FQNENV. The CDR3 DNA is TGTGCCAGCAGCCAATTATCTGTACGGGGTTCAGACCAGCCCCAGCATTTT. The encoded protein is CASSQLSVRGSDQPQHF.

The V call is TRBV10-3, the J call TRBJ2-3; D gene unclear. The CDR3 is 15 residues long. V shed 3 bases and J shed 8 bases, with 18 bases lying between them. Per germline, CDR1 ENHRY and CDR2 SYGVKD. The DNA of the CDR3 is TGTGCCATCAGTGATGGGTCTCAGAGACCGGGTACGCAGTATTTT. Residues: CAISDGSQRPGTQYF.

This chain uses TRBV5-1 with TRBJ2-7; maybe TRBD1 (6 bases). The CDR3 has 13 amino acids. V gave up 7 bases and J gave up 2 bases, with 13 bases separating them. Per the germline V gene, CDR1 is SGHRS and CDR2 is YFSETQ. CDR3 sequence reads: CASGSGVPYEQYF. For the CDR3, the DNA is TGCGCCAGCGGGTCAGGGGTACCCTACGAGCAGTACTTC.

The chain combines TRBV19 with TRBJ2-7; 8 nucleotides match TRBD1. Per the germline V gene, CDR1 is LNHDA and CDR2 is SQIVND (reference sequence). With V trimmed by 5 bases and J by 4 bases, 4 bases remained unmatched. The CDR3 loop spans 13 amino acids. The CDR3: CASSETGDYEQYF. The CDR3 region has the DNA TGTGCCAGTAGTGAGACAGGGGATTACGAGCAGTACTTC.

The chain has TRBV29-1 and TRBJ2-7, with 7 bases matching TRBD1. Germline-derived CDR1 and CDR2 are SQVTM and ANQGSEA. The CDR3 runs 16 residues. With 1 base clipped from V and 7 bases from J, the junction kept 16 bases outside the gene matches. In DNA form, the CDR3 reads TGCAGCGTTGAAGGAGGGGGCACTCCCGGGTTTCTGGAGCAGTACTTC. This sequence encodes CSVEGGGTPGFLEQYF.

The chain couples TRBV5-6 to TRBJ2-4; either TRBD1 or TRBD2 may fit D (6 bases each). This CDR3 region has 16 residues. The germline gives CDR1 SGHDT, CDR2 YYEEEE. V was pared by 0 bases and J by 2 bases, with 12 bases between. The CDR3 here is CASSLVGGASKNIQYF. In nucleotides, the CDR3 is TGTGCCAGCAGCTTGGTGGGGGGCGCGTCCAAAAACATTCAGTACTTC.